A selection of T cell receptor beta chains follows, all from one sample in a study of T-cell memory formation after mild COVID-19. From the 5' RACE reads, TCRdb called clonotypes with MiXCR, one entry per CDR3 protein. Here the sample spans around 150,000 distinct CDR3 sequences, 13% to 15% being singletons. The sequencing sample was made of PBMCs or a T cell subset sorted from them (not recorded which). The receptors were gathered from an adult woman who had mild COVID-19 (a few samples of this study predate the infection). Cell type and time point are not known. CDR3s include the opening cysteine and the closing phenylalanine or tryptophan. The D gene is left open where the match is weak. Part of the rows lack a size; the others show once, few, many or a class for expanded clones.

size: NA
J: TRBJ2-3
D: NA
V: TRBV12-3/TRBV12-4
length: 14
CDR3: CASSFYGLTDTQYF
DNA: TGTGCCAGCAGTTTTTACGGGCTCACAGATACGCAGTATTTT

size: NA
J: TRBJ2-3
D: TRBD1
V: TRBV12-3/TRBV12-4
length: 12
CDR3: CASSTGADTQYF
DNA: TGTGCCAGCAGTACAGGGGCAGATACGCAGTATTTT

size: NA
J: TRBJ2-3
D: NA
V: TRBV5-1
length: 17
CDR3: CASSSAKGDLSTDTQYF
DNA: TGCGCCAGCAGCTCCGCAAAAGGGGACCTCAGCACAGATACGCAGTATTTT

size: few
J: TRBJ1-2
D: TRBD1
V: TRBV3-1
length: 13
CDR3: CASSRQGPRGYTF
DNA: TGTGCCAGCAGCCGACAGGGGCCTAGGGGCTACACCTTC

size: few
J: TRBJ2-2
D: TRBD1
V: TRBV30
length: 14
CDR3: CAWSGRQGERELFF
DNA: TGTGCCTGGAGTGGCAGACAGGGGGAACGTGAGCTGTTTTTT

size: few
J: TRBJ2-5
D: TRBD2
V: TRBV7-2
length: 17
CDR3: CASSLAPGGAFQETQYF
DNA: TGTGCCAGCAGCTTAGCGCCGGGAGGGGCGTTCCAAGAGACCCAGTACTTC

size: NA
J: TRBJ1-5
D: NA
V: TRBV7-8
length: 14
CDR3: CASSHTEINQPQHF
DNA: TGTGCCAGCAGCCACACAGAGATTAATCAGCCCCAGCATTTT

size: NA
J: TRBJ2-5
D: TRBD2
V: TRBV20-1
length: 13
CDR3: CSAFSGGLETQYF
DNA: TGCAGTGCTTTTAGCGGGGGATTGGAGACCCAGTACTTC

size: few
J: TRBJ2-2
D: NA
V: TRBV5-1
length: 15
CDR3: CASSLDRQGSGELFF
DNA: TGCGCCAGCAGCTTGGATCGGCAGGGGTCCGGGGAGCTGTTTTTT

size: NA
J: TRBJ2-4
D: NA
V: TRBV5-1
length: 14
CDR3: CASSLELDKNIQYF
DNA: TGCGCCAGCAGCTTGGAACTCGACAAAAACATTCAGTACTTC

size: many
J: TRBJ2-1
D: NA
V: TRBV10-3
length: 13
CDR3: CAIGHGGDNEQFF
DNA: TGTGCCATCGGACACGGAGGGGACAATGAGCAGTTCTTC

size: NA
J: TRBJ2-2
D: NA
V: TRBV9
length: 14
CDR3: CASSVVGDTGELFF
DNA: TGTGCCAGCAGCGTGGTCGGGGACACCGGGGAGCTGTTTTTT

size: few
J: TRBJ2-3
D: TRBD2
V: TRBV27
length: 19
CDR3: CASRRAWTSGGPESDTQYF
DNA: TGTGCCAGCCGACGGGCCTGGACTAGCGGAGGTCCAGAATCAGATACGCAGTATTTT

size: few
J: TRBJ2-2
D: NA
V: TRBV7-2
length: 14
CDR3: CASTRSRDTGELFF
DNA: TGTGCCAGCACCCGGAGCAGGGACACCGGGGAGCTGTTTTTT

size: NA
J: TRBJ1-5
D: NA
V: TRBV2
length: 15
CDR3: CASSEDQGGNQPQHF
DNA: TGTGCCAGCAGTGAAGATCAAGGGGGGAATCAGCCCCAGCATTTT

size: few
J: TRBJ2-2
D: NA
V: TRBV18
length: 14
CDR3: CASSPVAVGGELFF
DNA: TGTGCCAGCTCACCGGTGGCGGTCGGCGGGGAGCTGTTTTTT

size: few
J: TRBJ1-2
D: TRBD1
V: TRBV15
length: 15
CDR3: CATSRAGQGPFGYTF
DNA: TGTGCCACCAGCAGGGCGGGACAGGGCCCTTTTGGCTACACCTTC

size: few
J: TRBJ2-1
D: NA
V: TRBV12-3/TRBV12-4
length: 12
CDR3: CASSNRGLEQFF
DNA: TGTGCCAGCAGCAACAGGGGACTGGAGCAGTTCTTC

size: NA
J: TRBJ1-6
D: NA
V: TRBV30
length: 14
CDR3: CAWTIATYNSPLHF
DNA: TGTGCCTGGACTATTGCGACCTATAATTCACCCCTCCACTTT

size: NA
J: TRBJ1-5
D: NA
V: TRBV28
length: 14
CDR3: CASSFGQPPLPQHF
DNA: TGTGCCAGCAGTTTTGGGCAGCCCCCTCTGCCCCAGCATTTT

size: NA
J: TRBJ1-2
D: NA
V: TRBV3-1
length: 14
CDR3: CASSLLMGRDGYTF
DNA: TGTGCCAGCAGCCTTCTCATGGGACGAGATGGCTACACCTTC

size: NA
J: TRBJ2-1
D: TRBD2
V: TRBV7-2
length: 17
CDR3: CASSPGLAGGPRNEQFF
DNA: TGTGCCAGCAGCCCGGGACTAGCGGGAGGGCCGAGAAATGAGCAGTTCTTC

size: many
J: TRBJ2-7
D: TRBD2
V: TRBV4-3
length: 16
CDR3: CASSMGLAGETYEQYF
DNA: TGCGCCAGCAGCATGGGGCTAGCGGGAGAAACCTACGAGCAGTACTTC

size: few
J: TRBJ2-3
D: TRBD2
V: TRBV12-3/TRBV12-4
length: 16
CDR3: CASSPRTSGRTDTQYF
DNA: TGTGCCAGCAGTCCGAGGACTAGCGGGCGCACAGATACGCAGTATTTT

size: NA
J: TRBJ2-1
D: NA
V: TRBV4-2
length: 17
CDR3: CASSQDGTLESYNEQFF
DNA: TGTGCCAGCAGCCAAGATGGTACCCTCGAGTCCTACAATGAGCAGTTCTTC

size: few
J: TRBJ1-1
D: NA
V: TRBV9
length: 15
CDR3: CASSPQYQGRNEAFF
DNA: TGTGCCAGCAGCCCCCAATACCAGGGGAGGAATGAAGCTTTCTTT

size: NA
J: TRBJ2-5
D: TRBD1
V: TRBV12-3/TRBV12-4
length: 16
CDR3: CASSWGPGQGEETQYF
DNA: TGTGCCAGCAGTTGGGGCCCCGGACAGGGAGAAGAGACCCAGTACTTC

size: few
J: TRBJ2-5
D: TRBD2
V: TRBV6-2/TRBV6-3
length: 14
CDR3: CASRPRGATVTQYF
DNA: TGTGCCAGCAGACCGCGGGGGGCTACAGTCACCCAGTACTTC

size: NA
J: TRBJ1-6
D: NA
V: TRBV7-9
length: 15
CDR3: CASSLDWQSGSPLHF
DNA: TGTGCCAGCAGCCTAGACTGGCAGTCCGGATCACCCCTCCACTTT

size: few
J: TRBJ1-2
D: NA
V: TRBV4-1
length: 13
CDR3: CASSQEGYGGYTF
DNA: TGCGCCAGCAGCCAAGAGGGGTATGGTGGCTACACCTTC

size: NA
J: TRBJ2-7
D: TRBD1
V: TRBV9
length: 14
CDR3: CASSVVAGGYEQYF
DNA: TGTGCCAGCAGCGTAGTGGCAGGGGGCTACGAGCAGTACTTC

size: NA
J: TRBJ2-7
D: NA
V: TRBV5-1
length: 15
CDR3: CASSLDLAAAYEQYF
DNA: TGCGCCAGCAGCTTGGATCTCGCAGCTGCTTACGAGCAGTACTTC

size: few
J: TRBJ2-2
D: TRBD1
V: TRBV12-3/TRBV12-4
length: 15
CDR3: CASTLGDRVTGELFF
DNA: TGTGCCAGCACCTTGGGGGACAGGGTCACCGGGGAGCTGTTTTTT

size: few
J: TRBJ1-2
D: NA
V: TRBV25-1
length: 12
CDR3: CASSHTYYGYTF
DNA: TGTGCCAGCAGTCACACATACTATGGCTACACCTTC

size: few
J: TRBJ2-1
D: TRBD2
V: TRBV7-3
length: 15
CDR3: CASSPGLAGAEEQFF
DNA: TGTGCCAGCAGCCCCGGACTAGCGGGAGCGGAGGAGCAGTTCTTC

size: NA
J: TRBJ1-2
D: NA
V: TRBV7-2
length: 16
CDR3: CASSEGQLFSNYGYTF
DNA: TGTGCCAGCAGCGAAGGACAGCTTTTTTCTAACTATGGCTACACCTTC

size: NA
J: TRBJ2-1
D: NA
V: TRBV6-1
length: 13
CDR3: CASSDYGYNEQFF
DNA: TGTGCCAGCAGTGATTACGGTTACAATGAGCAGTTCTTC

size: NA
J: TRBJ2-5
D: TRBD2
V: TRBV11-3
length: 16
CDR3: CASREALAGAQETQYF
DNA: TGTGCCAGCAGGGAGGCCCTAGCGGGGGCCCAAGAGACCCAGTACTTC

size: NA
J: TRBJ1-2
D: NA
V: TRBV18
length: 10
CDR3: CARIPRGALF
DNA: TGTGCCAGAATACCACGGGGAGCCCTCTTC

size: NA
J: TRBJ2-1
D: NA
V: TRBV14
length: 14
CDR3: CASSGLAHYNEQFF
DNA: TGTGCCAGCAGCGGTCTAGCGCACTACAATGAGCAGTTCTTC

size: few
J: TRBJ2-1
D: NA
V: TRBV5-1
length: 15
CDR3: CASSSVEGGYNEQFF
DNA: TGCGCCAGCAGCTCGGTGGAGGGGGGTTACAATGAGCAGTTCTTC

size: NA
J: TRBJ1-1
D: TRBD1
V: TRBV2
length: 15
CDR3: CASSGPAGGGTEAFF
DNA: TGTGCCAGCAGTGGCCCGGCAGGGGGTGGCACTGAAGCTTTCTTT

size: NA
J: TRBJ2-2
D: NA
V: TRBV2
length: 11
CDR3: CASRGLAELFF
DNA: TGTGCCAGCAGGGGTCTGGCTGAACTGTTTTTT

size: few
J: TRBJ2-7
D: NA
V: TRBV28
length: 11
CDR3: CASSSDWGQYF
DNA: TGTGCCAGCAGTTCCGACTGGGGGCAGTACTTC

size: NA
J: TRBJ2-7
D: TRBD2
V: TRBV7-9
length: 15
CDR3: CATAGASGSYYEQYF
DNA: TGTGCCACCGCGGGGGCTAGCGGGAGCTACTACGAGCAGTACTTC

size: few
J: TRBJ2-7
D: TRBD1
V: TRBV9
length: 15
CDR3: CASSDGTGNFDEQYF
DNA: TGTGCCAGCAGCGATGGGACAGGGAATTTCGACGAGCAGTACTTC

size: NA
J: TRBJ1-6
D: TRBD1
V: TRBV12-3/TRBV12-4
length: 15
CDR3: CASSPAGQGASPLHF
DNA: TGTGCCAGCAGCCCAGCGGGACAGGGGGCTTCACCCCTCCACTTT

size: few
J: TRBJ2-2
D: TRBD2
V: TRBV25-1
length: 15
CDR3: CASSDGGGDTGELFF
DNA: TGTGCCAGCAGTGATGGCGGGGGGGACACCGGGGAGCTGTTTTTT